This passage covers 17 T cell receptor beta chains from one sample sequenced in a study of CD8 T cells in ankylosing spondylitis. Points from the study as a whole: Among TCR beta sequences, a motif of under ten highly homologous variants appeared characteristic of ankylosing spondylitis blood.

These receptors are not linked to any known antigen. TCRdb re-called the 5' RACE reads with MiXCR, one entry per CDR3 protein. The table records 400,000 to 450,000 distinct CDR3 sequences, more than 15% of them present only once. Sequenced material: blood, either unsorted or a sorted T cell fraction (not recorded which). The receptor set was obtained from a male donor with ankylosing spondylitis.

This clonotype was detected only a few times. The DNA for the CDR3 is TGCAGTGCTAGCCGACAGTTGGAGCAGCCCCAGCATTTT. The encoded protein is CSASRQLEQPQHF. This chain uses TRBV20-1 with TRBJ1-5, with D perhaps matching TRBD1 (5 bases). This CDR3 is 13 amino acids long. Looked up from germline, CDR1 is DFQATT and CDR2 is SNEGSKA (reference sequence). V was pared by 3 bases and J by 7 bases, with 13 bases between.

The chain joins TRBV14 to TRBJ2-5; D call uncertain. The germline V and J ends were trimmed by 4 bases and 6 bases, with 12 bases remaining between them. The germline V gene has CDR1 SGHDN and CDR2 FVKESK. This CDR3 has 13 residues. Here the CDR3 reads CASSPAPMQTQYF. CDR3 coding DNA: TGTGCCAGCAGCCCCGCGCCCATGCAGACCCAGTACTTC. The entire variable domain, with the rest obtained from reference TRBV14 and TRBJ2-5, is as follows: EAGVTQFPSHSVIEKGQTVTLRCDPISGHDNLYWYRRVMGKEIKFLLHFVKESKQDESGMPNNRFLAERTGGTYSTLKVQPAELEDSGVYFCASSPAPMQTQYFGPGTRLLVL.

This chain joins TRBV7-9 and TRBJ2-2; D gene uncertain. CDR3 length: 14 residues. V was clipped by 3 bases and J by 4 bases, with 9 bases between them. Germline values: CDR1 SEHNR, CDR2 FQNEAQ (reference sequence). The CDR3 nucleotides are TGTGCCAGCAGCTTCGCCCCCAGCACCGGGGAGCTGTTTTTT. Its translation is CASSFAPSTGELFF. Based on the CDR3 plus reference TRBV7-9 and TRBJ2-2, the full variable domain is DTGVSQNPRHKITKRGQNVTFRCDPISEHNRLYWYRQTLGQGPEFLTYFQNEAQLEKSRLLSDRFSAERPKGSFSTLEIQRTEQGDSAMYLCASSFAPSTGELFFGEGSRLTVL.

This clonotype was detected only a few times. V usage is TRBV5-1 and J usage is TRBJ1-4, with D possibly being TRBD1 (5 bases). V lost 4 bases to trimming and J lost 8 bases, with 9 bases between them. Germline V gene sequence: CDR1 SGHRS, CDR2 YFSETQ. This CDR3 has 12 amino acids. The CDR3 coding sequence is TGCGCCAGCAGCCCTCAGGGCGAAAAACTGTTTTTT. Amino acid sequence: CASSPQGEKLFF.

The chain combines TRBV6-1 with TRBJ2-1; 8 positions match TRBD2. The germline V gene encodes CDR1 MNHNS and CDR2 SASEGT. The junction had 8 bases not matched to a gene; V was cut back by 6 bases and J by 10 bases. There are 13 residues in the CDR3. In DNA, the CDR3 is TGTGCCAGCAGCCGGAGCGGGAGTGGAGAGCAGTTCTTC. Its translation: CASSRSGSGEQFF.

This clonotype was found a few times. V is TRBV28 and J is TRBJ2-5; a weak D match, TRBD2 (7 bases). V was pared by 2 bases and J by 2 bases, with 15 bases between. The CDR3 spans 16 residues. CDR1 is MDHEN, CDR2 SYDVKM, per germline. Here the CDR3 reads CASSLTSSGQQETQYF. DNA for the CDR3: TGTGCCAGCAGTTTAACGTCTAGCGGACAGCAAGAGACCCAGTACTTC. The full variable domain, in which reference TRBV28 and TRBJ2-5 provide the parts outside the CDR3, is DVKVTQSSRYLVKRTGEKVFLECVQDMDHENMFWYRQDPGLGLRLIYFSYDVKMKEKGDIPEGYSVSREKKERFSLILESASTNQTSMYLCASSLTSSGQQETQYFGPGTRLLVL.

The rearrangement joins TRBV7-2 to TRBJ2-3, with 11 bases aligning to TRBD2. Looked up from germline, CDR1 is SGHTA and CDR2 is FQGNSA. With 5 bases clipped from V and 1 base from J, the junction kept 5 bases outside the gene matches. The CDR3 runs 16 residues. In DNA form, the CDR3 reads TGTGCCAGCAGCCCCCGACTAGCGGGGCGCACAGATACGCAGTATTTT. Residues: CASSPRLAGRTDTQYF.

This chain links TRBV20-1 with TRBJ1-5; TRBD1 matches at 7 bases. CDR1 DFQATT and CDR2 SNEGSKA come from the germline V gene (reference sequence). J was trimmed by 4 bases and V by 6 bases; bases with no gene match: 3. The CDR3 is made up of 12 amino acids. CDR3 coding DNA: TGCAGTGCCTGGGACAGAAATCAGCCCCAGCATTTT. Translation gives CSAWDRNQPQHF.

On this clonotype: A read error may produce the germline difference seen at one junction end. The chain uses TRBV4-1 and TRBJ2-5, with 7 bases that match TRBD2. In germline, CDR1 is MGHRA, CDR2 YSYEKL. CDR3 length: 13 residues. This CDR3 reads CASSQGGQETQYF. CDR3 bases: TGTGCCAGCAGCCAGGGAGGGCAAGAGACCCAGTACTTC.

The rearrangement joins TRBV18 to TRBJ2-1; D uncertain. This CDR3 spans 15 amino acids. The germline gives CDR1 KGHSH, CDR2 LQKENI. Trimming stripped 3 bases from V and 0 bases from J, with 9 bases between. For the CDR3, the DNA is TGTGCCAGCTCACCGTTTGCGGTCTCCTACAATGAGCAGTTCTTC. The encoded protein is CASSPFAVSYNEQFF. The variable domain in full, completed from reference TRBV18 and TRBJ2-1, reads NAGVMQNPRHLVRRRGQEARLRCSPMKGHSHVYWYRQLPEEGLKFMVYLQKENIIDESGMPKERFSAEFPKEGPSILRIQQVVRGDSAAYFCASSPFAVSYNEQFFGPGTRLTVL.

This clonotype was detected only a few times. The chain combines TRBV15 with TRBJ2-1, with 8 bases identical to TRBD2. J was trimmed by 2 bases and V by 5 bases; bases with no gene match: 2. Germline CDR1 and CDR2: LNHNV and YYDKDF (reference sequence). The CDR3 contains 14 residues. In nucleotides, the CDR3 is TGTGCCACCAGCTCGGGACTAGCCTACAATGAGCAGTTCTTC. Translated: CATSSGLAYNEQFF. The full variable domain, its missing parts supplied by reference TRBV15 and TRBJ2-1, is DAMVIQNPRYQVTQFGKPVTLSCSQTLNHNVMYWYQQKSSQAPKLLFHYYDKDFNNEADTPDNFQSRRPNTSFCFLDIRSPGLGDTAMYLCATSSGLAYNEQFFGPGTRLTVL.

This clonotype has only a few counts. The chain combines TRBV9 with TRBJ2-1; 10 positions agree with TRBD2. J lost 3 bases, V lost 4 bases, and 4 bases had no gene match. The germline CDR1 and CDR2 sequences are SGDLS and YYNGEE. The CDR3 spans 15 residues. The CDR3 spells CASSLAGDRYNEQFF. The DNA for the CDR3 is TGTGCCAGCAGCCTAGCGGGAGACCGCTACAATGAGCAGTTCTTC.

This clonotype has a handful of counts. V and J are TRBV5-1 and TRBJ2-1; D ambiguous. This CDR3 has 15 residues. The V and J ends lost 2 bases and 0 bases respectively, with 9 bases between them. CDR1 is SGHRS, CDR2 YFSETQ, per germline. In nucleotides, the CDR3 is TGCGCCAGCAGCTTAGTCATGAACTCCTACAATGAGCAGTTCTTC. Translated, it gives CASSLVMNSYNEQFF.

This clonotype has just a few counts. The chain carries TRBV29-1 and TRBJ1-1; TRBD1 matches at 7 bases. The CDR3 loop spans 13 amino acids. V lost 6 bases and J lost 0; bases outside the gene matches: 4. CDR1 SQVTM and CDR2 ANQGSEA come from the germline V gene. The CDR3, as DNA: TGCAGCGTGACGACAGGGTTGAACACTGAAGCTTTCTTT. This gives the protein CSVTTGLNTEAFF.

This clonotype was counted only a few times. This chain joins TRBV11-2 and TRBJ2-6, with D unresolved. Per germline, CDR1 SGHAT and CDR2 FQNNGV. V was trimmed by 2 bases and J by 1 base, leaving 6 bases between them. This CDR3 comprises 15 residues. CDR3 coding DNA: TGTGCCAGCAGCTTAAGAATGTCTGGGGCCAACGTCCTGACTTTC. It is translated as CASSLRMSGANVLTF.

Many counts were recorded for this clonotype. The chain uses TRBV4-2 and TRBJ1-5; D is undetermined. Looked up from germline, CDR1 is LGHNA and CDR2 is YNFKEQ. CDR3 size: 13 residues. V lost 0 bases to trimming and J lost 6 bases, with 6 bases between them. The CDR3 loop is CASSQDRRQPQHF. CDR3 bases: TGTGCCAGCAGCCAAGATAGGCGTCAGCCCCAGCATTTT.

This chain uses TRBV29-1 with TRBJ1-1, with 7 nucleotides matching TRBD1. This CDR3 region has 13 residues. The V gene end was trimmed by 5 bases and the J gene end by 2 bases; junction bases not matched to a gene: 5. In germline, CDR1 is SQVTM, CDR2 ANQGSEA. The CDR3 DNA follows: TGCAGCGTTCGCGACAGGGTTAACACTGAAGCTTTCTTT. Translated: CSVRDRVNTEAFF.